Each of the 18 T cell receptor beta chains below was sequenced from the same sample in a study of human T cells and chemical hapten exposure. MiXCR, run by TCRdb on the RACE reads, gives a single entry per CDR3 protein. The profile covers roughly 71,000 distinct CDR3 sequences, with over 8.5% appearing a single time and roughly 1.5% taken by the ten largest. The time point was: patch test 3, about 24 weeks after DPC sensitization. Treatment: therapeutic diphenylcyclopropenone sensitization with weekly scalp DPC. Sequenced material: whole blood, taken in connection with sensitization to the hapten diphenylcyclopropenone (DPC). Receptors were obtained from a woman between 45 and 65 years old with alopecia areata. Some clones in this sample may be carry-over from other donors' samples.

The sample holds many counts of this clonotype. V is TRBV2 and J is TRBJ2-5; no firm D call. Looked up from germline, CDR1 is SNHLY and CDR2 is FYNNEI. The CDR3 runs 11 residues. With 5 bases removed from V and 4 bases from J, the gap between germline ends came to 5 bases. CDR3 residues: CASSTRETQYF. The DNA for the CDR3 is TGTGCCAGCAGTACACGAGAGACCCAGTACTTC.

This clonotype was recorded many times. The chain has TRBV29-1 and TRBJ1-1; D call uncertain. Between the trimmed V and J ends, which lost 4 bases and 4 bases, there was a span of 10 bases. The CDR3 runs to 12 residues. Per the germline V gene, CDR1 is SQVTM and CDR2 is ANQGSEA. The CDR3 DNA sequence: TGCAGCGTTGGGTGGGAGAGCACTGAAGCTTTCTTT. Its translation: CSVGWESTEAFF.

Of note for this clonotype: A much bigger clone sits one base away, suggesting this may be a read error. The V call is TRBV21-1, the J call TRBJ2-3; the table's D call TRBD1 went unverified against the DNA. TRBV21-1 represents a pseudogene. This CDR3 comprises 17 residues. This chain's CDR3 is CASSKASCREGADTQYF. CDR3 nucleotides: TGTGCCAGCAGCAAAGCCTCTTGCAGGGAAGGAGCCGATACGCAGTATTTT.

The J gene is TRBJ2-1, the V gene TRBV20-1, with D maybe TRBD1 (6 bases). The CDR3 length is 12 residues. Germline loops: CDR1 DFQATT, CDR2 SNEGSKA (reference sequence). V was trimmed by 1 base and J by 7 bases, leaving 8 bases between them. CDR3 nucleotides: TGCAGTGCTAGAGGGGGGCGAAATGAGCAGTTCTTC. It encodes CSARGGRNEQFF.

This clonotype showed up just a few times. J is TRBJ1-5 and V is TRBV13; 10 bases fit TRBD1. The CDR3 sequence is 16 residues long. Trimming took 1 base from V and 6 from J; bases not matched to a gene: 6. The germline CDR1 and CDR2 sequences are PRHDT and FYEKMQ (reference sequence). CDR3 region: CASSLAAGTGVQPQHF. CDR3 DNA sequence: TGTGCCAGCAGCTTAGCGGCCGGGACAGGGGTTCAGCCCCAGCATTTT.

The chain uses TRBV4-2 and TRBJ2-1; D remains unclear. V was cut by 1 base and J by 4 bases, with 14 bases left in between. The CDR3 contains 16 residues. CDR1 is LGHNA, CDR2 YNFKEQ, per germline. CDR3 sequence (DNA): TGTGCCAGCAGCCAAGGGGCAGGCCCTCTTTACAATGAGCAGTTCTTC. It codes for CASSQGAGPLYNEQFF.

This clonotype was counted at least ten times. The J gene is TRBJ2-1, the V gene TRBV11-2; no clear D gene. V lost 1 base to trimming and J lost 5 bases, with 12 bases between them. This CDR3 has 15 amino acids. The germline V gene encodes CDR1 SGHAT and CDR2 FQNNGV. The CDR3: CASSLGYRADNEQFF. CDR3 nucleotides: TGTGCCAGCAGCTTAGGGTACCGGGCCGACAATGAGCAGTTCTTC.

The table lists this clonotype with a few counts. J is TRBJ1-1 and V is TRBV7-9; 8 bases are a match to TRBD1. CDR1 is SEHNR, CDR2 FQNEAQ, per germline (reference sequence). The CDR3 runs 13 residues. With 8 bases clipped from V and 4 bases from J, the junction kept 6 bases outside the gene matches. CDR3 nucleotide sequence: TGTGCCAGCGTTCAGGGGGCGATCACTGAAGCTTTCTTT. Its translation: CASVQGAITEAFF.

This clonotype was observed at least ten times. The CDR3 loop is CASSPSEEKLFF. DNA for the CDR3: TGTGCCAGCTCACCATCGGAGGAAAAACTGTTTTTT. The V call is TRBV18, the J call TRBJ1-4; D is ambiguous. This CDR3 has 12 residues. Germline assignment: CDR1 KGHSH and CDR2 LQKENI. Trimming stripped 2 bases from V and 8 bases from J, with 6 bases between.

This clonotype was detected only a few times. The J gene is TRBJ1-6, the V gene TRBV6-2 or TRBV6-3, with D uncertain. CDR1 is MNHEY and CDR2 is SVGEGT in the germline V gene. The CDR3 is 15 residues long. The V and J ends lost 2 bases and 7 bases respectively, with 12 bases between them. The CDR3 reads CASSYGQLGNSPLHF. Here the CDR3 DNA reads TGTGCCAGCAGTTACGGCCAGCTCGGCAATTCACCCCTCCACTTT.

Ten or more counts support this clonotype. CDR3 protein: CASSLSDHQETQYF. The DNA of the CDR3 is TGTGCCAGCAGCCTATCGGACCACCAAGAGACCCAGTACTTC. The chain recombines TRBV7-2 with TRBJ2-5; the D is unclear. This CDR3 has 14 residues. Trimming left V 5 bases short and J 0 bases short, with 10 bases between. Germline CDR1 SGHTA, CDR2 FQGNSA.

This clonotype showed up many times. The genes are TRBV18 and TRBJ1-2; D not resolved. The CDR3 is 16 amino acids. Germline V gene data show CDR1 as KGHSH and CDR2 as LQKENI. The V and J ends lost 3 bases and 5 bases respectively, with 19 bases between them. CDR3 loop: CASSPMRLPPPYGYTF. The CDR3 DNA sequence: TGTGCCAGCTCACCCATGCGATTACCTCCCCCTTATGGCTACACCTTC.

This clonotype was recorded many times. The V gene is TRBV7-9, the J gene TRBJ1-1; weak D call: TRBD1 (5 bases). The germline gives CDR1 SEHNR, CDR2 FQNEAQ (reference sequence). The CDR3 contains 15 residues. The V end was cut by 7 bases, the J end by 0 bases, with 15 bases between. CDR3 protein: CASIDTGGMNTEAFF. The CDR3 DNA sequence: TGTGCCAGCATTGATACTGGGGGAATGAACACTGAAGCTTTCTTT. Complete variable domain (other parts from reference TRBV7-9 and TRBJ1-1): DTGVSQNPRHKITKRGQNVTFRCDPISEHNRLYWYRQTLGQGPEFLTYFQNEAQLEKSRLLSDRFSAERPKGSFSTLEIQRTEQGDSAMYLCASIDTGGMNTEAFFGQGTRLTVV.

Many counts were recorded for this clonotype. The J gene is TRBJ1-1, the V gene TRBV18; a possible D gene is TRBD1 (6 bases). Trimming left V 3 bases short and J 6 bases short, with 14 bases between. Looked up from germline, CDR1 is KGHSH and CDR2 is LQKENI. The CDR3 runs to 14 residues. CDR3 region: CASSPATGGSEAFF. For the CDR3, the DNA is TGTGCCAGCTCACCGGCGACAGGAGGGTCTGAAGCTTTCTTT.

V gene TRBV5-6 combines with J gene TRBJ1-1; 12 bases agree with TRBD1. This CDR3 has 14 residues. J lost 5 bases, V lost 5 bases, and 4 bases had no gene match. From germline, CDR1 is SGHDT and CDR2 YYEEEE. CDR3 sequence: CASRGTGGRTEAFF. In DNA form, the CDR3 reads TGTGCCAGCAGGGGGACAGGGGGCCGGACTGAAGCTTTCTTT.

There are many counts of this clonotype. One end of the junction does not line up with germline, which may come from a read error. This chain connects TRBV7-6 to TRBJ2-1; D call uncertain. The CDR3 covers 11 residues. The germline CDR1 and CDR2 sequences are SGHVS and FNYEAQ. The CDR3 here is CASSSHNEQFF. The DNA of the CDR3 is TGTGCCAGCAGCTCCCACAATGAGCAGTTCTTC.

The chain uses TRBV11-2 and TRBJ2-3; 7 bases align to TRBD1. This CDR3 has 14 amino acids. Germline V gene sequence: CDR1 SGHAT, CDR2 FQNNGV. V lost 4 bases, J lost 3 bases, and 4 bases stayed unmatched. Written as DNA, the CDR3 is TGTGCCAGCAGCTATTCGACAGGGACAGATACGCAGTATTTT. The encoded protein is CASSYSTGTDTQYF.

This clonotype appeared many times. The chain carries TRBV6-1 and TRBJ2-5; 13 bases fit TRBD2. Trimming took 5 bases from V and 2 from J; bases not matched to a gene: 5. The CDR3 sequence is 16 residues long. CDR1 and CDR2 from the germline V gene are MNHNS and SASEGT. Here the CDR3 reads CASSIPGLAGQETQYF. The DNA of the CDR3 is TGTGCCAGCAGTATTCCGGGACTAGCGGGACAAGAGACCCAGTACTTC.